Each of the 14 T cell receptor beta chains below was sequenced from the same sample in a study of blood T cell repertoires in COVID-19. Data came from immunoSEQ multiplex PCR; TCRdb stores just in-frame clones and leaves some out. The sample contains 250,000 or so clones, around nine tenths of which appear only once. The source material was peripheral blood. All receptors derive from a woman between 65 and 79 years old with active or convalescent COVID-19.

The chain uses TRBV7-8 and TRBJ1-1, with TRBD1 as a possible D gene (6 bases). The CDR3 length is 12 residues. The germline V gene encodes CDR1 SGHVS and CDR2 FQNEAQ. Trimming left V 5 bases short and J 7 bases short, with 11 bases between. DNA for the CDR3: TGTGCCAGCAGCCTAAACAGGGTTGAAGCTTTCTTT. It yields the protein CASSLNRVEAFF.

V usage is TRBV15 and J usage is TRBJ2-5; possible D gene TRBD2, 6 bases. The CDR3 runs 15 residues. Germline loops: CDR1 LNHNV, CDR2 YYDKDF (reference sequence). Trimming removed 1 base from V and 5 bases from J, with 14 bases in between. Here the CDR3 DNA reads TGTGCCACCAGCAGAGTTAGGGTTCGGGGGGAGACCCAGTACTTC. Amino acid sequence: CATSRVRVRGETQYF.

This clone was observed a single time. The V gene is TRBV5-1, the J gene TRBJ2-1; 14 nucleotides match TRBD2. Germline CDR1 reads SGHRS; CDR2 reads YFSETQ. There are 23 residues in the CDR3. J lost 7 bases, V lost 7 bases, and 31 bases had no gene match. The DNA for the CDR3 is TGCGCCAGCGGTAATCGAGCTTGGAAGATAGGGACTAGCGGGGGATTTTACATTAATGAGCAGTTCTTC. Its translation: CASGNRAWKIGTSGGFYINEQFF.

V and J are TRBV3-1 (or the pseudogene TRBV3-2) and TRBJ2-2; tentative D call: TRBD1 (6 bases). V gave up 4 bases and J gave up 7 bases, with 16 bases separating them. CDR1 is LGHDT, CDR2 YNNKEL, per germline (reference sequence). There are 15 residues in the CDR3. The CDR3 DNA sequence: TGTGCCAGCAGCCCGGGACACGGTTCAGGCGGGGAGCTGTTTTTT. Its translation is CASSPGHGSGGELFF.

V gene TRBV29-1 combines with J gene TRBJ1-1, with a tentative D call TRBD1 (6 bases). The germline V gene has CDR1 SQVTM and CDR2 ANQGSEA. The CDR3 runs to 13 residues. Trimming pared 5 bases from V and 5 bases from J, leaving 15 bases between. In nucleotides, the CDR3 is TGCAGCGTTACCACAGGGATGGGAACTGAAGCTTTCTTT. This translates into CSVTTGMGTEAFF.

This chain uses TRBV18 with TRBJ1-6; D unresolved. CDR1 and CDR2 from the germline V gene are KGHSH and LQKENI. The CDR3 extends over 12 amino acids. V lost 6 bases and J lost 9, with 9 bases in between. CDR3 sequence (DNA): TGTGCCAGCTCCCGGAGAGGTTCACCCCTCCACTTT. Translating it yields CASSRRGSPLHF.

This clone came up once. The chain combines TRBV6-2 or TRBV6-3 with TRBJ2-7; D is perhaps TRBD2 (5 bases). The V end was cut by 4 bases, the J end by 0 bases, with 13 bases between. Germline-derived CDR1 and CDR2 are MNHEY and SVGEGT. The CDR3 runs 15 residues. This CDR3 reads CASSLAPGSSYEQYF. The CDR3 DNA follows: TGTGCCAGCAGTTTGGCCCCGGGATCCTCCTACGAGCAGTACTTC.

V is TRBV3-1 (or the pseudogene TRBV3-2) and J is TRBJ1-5; D possibly corresponds to TRBD1 (6 bases). This CDR3 contains 16 residues. Germline CDR1 reads LGHDT; CDR2 reads YNNKEL (reference sequence). Trimming took off 4 bases at V and 3 bases at J, with 16 bases between the two ends. The CDR3, as DNA: TGTGCCAGCAGCCTCTTACGAGGACAGTTCAATCAGCCCCAGCATTTT. Translated, it gives CASSLLRGQFNQPQHF.

This clone was seen more than once but under ten times. This chain links TRBV14 with TRBJ1-2; a possible D gene is TRBD1 (5 bases). Trimming removed 4 bases from V and 0 bases from J, with 9 bases in between. This CDR3 has 14 amino acids. CDR1 and CDR2 (germline): SGHDN, FVKESK. The CDR3 DNA follows: TGTGCCAGCAGCCGGGGCCAACCTAACTATGGCTACACCTTC. It translates to CASSRGQPNYGYTF.

DNA for the CDR3: TGTGCCAGTAGTCCGTGGACTAGCGGGCCCCTCTACGAGCAGTACTTC. It translates to CASSPWTSGPLYEQYF. V and J are TRBV19 and TRBJ2-7, with 11 bases aligning to TRBD2. J was trimmed by 3 bases and V by 5 bases; bases with no gene match: 9. There are 16 residues in the CDR3. Germline lookup yields CDR1 LNHDA and CDR2 SQIVND (reference sequence).

The chain combines TRBV5-1 with TRBJ2-5, with 9 positions matching TRBD1. The V segment lost 3 bases and the J segment 4 bases; nucleotides outside the gene matches: 7. CDR3 length: 15 residues. The V gene's germline CDR1 is SGHRS and CDR2 YFSETQ. CDR3 nucleotide sequence: TGCGCCAGCAGCTCCGACCTGGGACAGGGAGAGACCCAGTACTTC. Protein sequence: CASSSDLGQGETQYF.

This chain joins TRBV4-3 and TRBJ2-3; 8 bases align to TRBD2. Germline CDR1 is LGHNA and CDR2 is YSLEER. The CDR3 length is 16 residues. Unmatched junction bases numbered 3, after V lost 1 base and J lost 0 bases. The CDR3 is CASSQAGGISTDTQYF. In DNA form, the CDR3 reads TGCGCCAGCAGCCAAGCGGGGGGGATTAGCACAGATACGCAGTATTTT.

The chain is built from TRBV5-6 and TRBJ2-7; D is unresolved. Looked up from germline, CDR1 is SGHDT and CDR2 is YYEEEE. This CDR3 has 14 amino acids. V gave up 4 bases and J gave up 5 bases, with 16 bases separating them. CDR3 sequence: CASSPRRLFNEQYF. The CDR3 nucleotides read TGTGCCAGCAGCCCCCGGCGGCTTTTCAACGAGCAGTACTTC.

The chain recombines TRBV11-2 with TRBJ1-2, with D unclear. This CDR3 region has 16 residues. V was shortened by 0 bases and J by 2 bases, with 13 bases between the two germline ends. Looked up from germline, CDR1 is SGHAT and CDR2 is FQNNGV. The CDR3 DNA reads TGTGCCAGCAGCTTAGATCAAGGCAGGCCCAACTATGGCTACACCTTC. Its translation is CASSLDQGRPNYGYTF.